The clone carrying this T cell receptor (beta chain) occurred many times. No antigen is known for it. These data come from a study of glioma-infiltrating T cells. Whole-study results and caveats: Very few CDR3 sequences were shared between tissue and blood.

TCR alpha and beta CDR3 regions were amplified from RNA using iRepertoire nested multiplex PCR. TCRdb passed the multiplex PCR reads through MiXCR, listing each CDR3 protein once. This repertoire shows some 99,000 distinct CDR3 sequences, about 25% found once; its top ten account for approximately 35%. The receptor was derived from a human donor with low-grade glioma or glioblastoma, undergoing nonglioma brain surgery, or in good health (not recorded which). Sequenced: glioma tissue, nonneoplastic brain tissue, or PBMCs (not recorded which).

The CDR3 nucleotides read TGTGCCAGCAAAGAGTTTCTTAACTATGGCTACACCTTC. Its protein product is CASKEFLNYGYTF. The rearrangement joins TRBV2 to TRBJ1-2; the D is unclear. Trimming stripped 7 bases from V and 1 base from J, with 10 bases between. Germline V CDR1 and CDR2: SNHLY, FYNNEI. The CDR3 has 13 amino acids.